A selection of T cell receptor beta chains follows, all from one sample in a study of OX40 agonist ivuxolimab in advanced cancers. The table came from immunoSEQ multiplex PCR; TCRdb's copy has only in-frame clones and leaves some out. Altogether nearly 80,000 clones are present, 84% being singletons, with the ten largest covering 25%. Sequenced material: CD4+ or CD8+ T cells sorted from blood, taken in a trial of the OX40 agonist ivuxolimab. These receptor sequences come from an adult with an advanced solid tumor such as melanoma, head and neck, liver or kidney cancer. CDR3s leave out the opening cysteine and the closing phenylalanine or tryptophan.

v_call: TRBV7-9; cdr3_aa: ASSLTGVLYEQY
v_call: TRBV6-1; cdr3_aa: ASSEQGVGADTQY
v_call: TRBV5-1; cdr3_aa: ASSRTRQETQY
v_call: TRBV4-1; cdr3_aa: ASSQVRGPTWPQH
v_call: TRBV29-1; cdr3_aa: SVDTGRETQY
v_call: TRBV7-2; cdr3_aa: ASSLFGGRNTEAF
v_call: TRBV25-1; cdr3_aa: ASRGGASNTGELF
v_call: TRBV5-6; cdr3_aa: ASSLLGPDTQY
v_call: TRBV5-4; cdr3_aa: ASSAGTGQLYGYT
v_call: TRBV4-1; cdr3_aa: ASSQVPGQGLSSYNEQF
v_call: TRBV18; cdr3_aa: ASSPQGQGPSGANVLT
v_call: TRBV30; cdr3_aa: AWDPSRTSGTSYEQY
v_call: TRBV10-2; cdr3_aa: ASSGRNNYGYT
v_call: TRBV7-9; cdr3_aa: ASSLGQGFPYNEQF
v_call: TRBV7-9; cdr3_aa: ASSMTGELF
v_call: TRBV21-1; cdr3_aa: ASSNRREGLSYEQY
v_call: TRBV5-4; cdr3_aa: ASSGGGTVNSPLH
v_call: TRBV6-5; cdr3_aa: ASNPGGSFTYEQY
v_call: TRBV5-1; cdr3_aa: ASSLLRAGQETQY
v_call: TRBV5-1; cdr3_aa: ASSPHPDYGYT
v_call: TRBV4-3; cdr3_aa: ASSQQRGGPTDTQY
v_call: TRBV4-1; cdr3_aa: ASSQAPGPFNTEAF
v_call: TRBV5-1; cdr3_aa: ASSLSASGASFSYEQY
v_call: TRBV29-1; cdr3_aa: SVEDLRAGYT
v_call: TRBV25-1; cdr3_aa: ASSERAQGYSPLH
v_call: TRBV5-4; cdr3_aa: ASSLDSTGELF
v_call: TRBV19; cdr3_aa: ASSTDRRNEQF
v_call: TRBV27; cdr3_aa: ASRWVRGSNEQY
v_call: TRBV6-1; cdr3_aa: ASSVVQGTYNEQF
v_call: TRBV29-1; cdr3_aa: SVNSRDGNTEAF
v_call: TRBV4-3; cdr3_aa: ASSPEETASNQPQH
v_call: TRBV5-5; cdr3_aa: ASGLGPTHEQY
v_call: TRBV5-4; cdr3_aa: ASSQQTPTSGYTDTQY
v_call: TRBV2; cdr3_aa: ASGRRFSNQPQH
v_call: TRBV5-6; cdr3_aa: ASSVLGEQY
v_call: TRBV18; cdr3_aa: ASELRKMNTEAF
v_call: TRBV7-2; cdr3_aa: ASSIRGRDYGYT
v_call: TRBV30; cdr3_aa: AWSVLGRASYNEQF
v_call: TRBV4-1; cdr3_aa: ASSQDIRAEWNEQF
v_call: TRBV6-1; cdr3_aa: ASSDRPSGETQY
v_call: TRBV4-1; cdr3_aa: ASSQEGLRQETQY
v_call: TRBV12-5; cdr3_aa: ASGLEPGQGN
v_call: TRBV5-6; cdr3_aa: ASSSIGADEKLF
v_call: TRBV2; cdr3_aa: ASGREVYNEQF
v_call: TRBV19; cdr3_aa: ASREGTGGSYNEQF
v_call: TRBV5-6; cdr3_aa: ASSPRQGADEAF
v_call: TRBV19; cdr3_aa: ASSSGAGYNEQF
v_call: TRBV29-1; cdr3_aa: SVADTDTQY
v_call: TRBV30; cdr3_aa: AWSTGDTQY
v_call: TRBV7-8; cdr3_aa: ASSLGTTYEQY
v_call: TRBV28; cdr3_aa: ASKSGTGIYNEQF
v_call: TRBV11-2; cdr3_aa: ASSLYRDEQY
v_call: TRBV7-2; cdr3_aa: ASRKTTSGRLYTGELF
v_call: TRBV4-2; cdr3_aa: ASSPRDHPEDTQY